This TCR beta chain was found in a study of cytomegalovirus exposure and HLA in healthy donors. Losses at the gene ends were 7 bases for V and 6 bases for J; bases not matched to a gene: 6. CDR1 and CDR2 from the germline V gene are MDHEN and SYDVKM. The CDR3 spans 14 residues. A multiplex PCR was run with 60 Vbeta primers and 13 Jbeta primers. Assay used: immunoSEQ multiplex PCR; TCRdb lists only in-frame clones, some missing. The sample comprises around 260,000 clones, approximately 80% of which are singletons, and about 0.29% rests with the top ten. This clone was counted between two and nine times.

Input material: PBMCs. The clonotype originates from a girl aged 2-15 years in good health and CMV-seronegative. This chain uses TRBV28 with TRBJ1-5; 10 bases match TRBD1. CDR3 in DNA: TGTGCCAGCACCCCGGGACAGGGGCGTCAGCCCCAGCATTTT. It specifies CASTPGQGRQPQHF.